This TCR beta chain was sequenced for a study of OX40 agonist ivuxolimab in advanced cancers. In the study overall: Partial responses were observed in three patients, of whom one had hepatocellular carcinoma and two had cutaneous melanoma.

Method: immunoSEQ multiplex PCR; TCRdb's copy keeps in-frame clones and lacks some. The data show 90,000 or so clones, more than 75% seen once. Drawing of blood for sampling happened at baseline, at cycle 4 day 1, and at cycle 7 day 1. Trimming left V 0 bases short and J 11 bases short, with 27 bases between. CDR3 size: 18 residues. Germline values: CDR1 SEHNR, CDR2 FQNEAQ (reference sequence). The TCR sequence derives from an adult with an advanced solid tumor such as melanoma, head and neck, liver or kidney cancer. Sample: CD4+ or CD8+ T cells sorted from blood, taken in a trial of the OX40 agonist ivuxolimab. The rearrangement joins TRBV7-9 to TRBJ2-3; D tentatively reads TRBD1 or TRBD2 (7 bases each). The CDR3 DNA reads as TGTGCCAGCAGCTTAGCGGTATCCGGCGGGAGCGTGTACAGGGGGCAGTATTTT. This translates into CASSLAVSGGSVYRGQYF.